The entry below gives a single TCR beta chain sequence along with its context. Its antigen is undetermined. The data originate from a study of neurological immune-mediated disorders. Whole-study results and caveats: The absence of any CDR3 amino acid sequence shared by expanded clones across subjects suggests that repertoires were private in all groups. While HTLV-1-associated myelopathy showed the greatest TCR clonal expansion, multiple sclerosis showed the least, falling below healthy controls.

V lost 2 bases, J lost 7 bases, and 5 bases lay in between. The CDR3 loop spans 11 amino acids. The germline V gene encodes CDR1 KGHSH and CDR2 LQKENI. Each TCR transcript was tagged with a 10-nucleotide random UMI during 5'RACE. Each CDR3 protein gets one entry after TCRdb re-called the 5' RACE reads with MiXCR. The sample includes 20,000 to 25,000 distinct CDR3 sequences, roughly 15% seen only once; the top ten take 15%. The TCR sequence derives from a female donor with HTLV-1-associated myelopathy (HAM/TSP). The chain uses TRBV18 and TRBJ1-1; D gene uncertain. The sequenced sample was PBMCs. CDR3 loop: CASSPGVEAFF. In DNA form, the CDR3 reads TGTGCCAGCTCACCAGGGGTTGAAGCTTTCTTT.